This T cell receptor beta chain originates from a study of blood T cell repertoires in COVID-19. Assay: immunoSEQ multiplex PCR; the TCRdb copy retains only in-frame clones and omits some. Of nearly 200,000 clones listed, 70% to 90% are singletons. The CDR3 contains 13 residues. The germline V gene has CDR1 LNHDA and CDR2 SQIVND (reference sequence). Germline trimming cut 8 bases from V and 3 bases from J; bases unmatched to any gene: 4. This sequence originates from a woman in her 70s with active or convalescent COVID-19. Sequences were obtained from peripheral blood. The rearrangement links TRBV19 to TRBJ2-1, with 7 nucleotides matching TRBD1. CDR3 sequence reads: CASSGQIYNEQFF. The CDR3 DNA sequence: TGTGCCAGTTCGGGACAGATCTACAATGAGCAGTTCTTC. Together with reference TRBV19 and TRBJ2-1, the CDR3 gives the full variable domain: DGGITQSPKYLFRKEGQNVTLSCEQNLNHDAMYWYRQDPGQGLRLIYYSQIVNDFQKGDIAEGYSVSREKKESFPLTVTSAQKNPTAFYLCASSGQIYNEQFFGPGTRLTVL.